This T cell receptor beta chain was identified during a study of T cells in tumors after PD-1 blockade. As for the study in general: No patient had prior checkpoint blockade, systemic immunosuppression, or radiotherapy within 4 weeks. A subset received ongoing vismodegib 150 mg daily alongside anti-PD-1 therapy. Study outcomes and limitations: Approximately 43% of tumor TCR clonotypes were also found in blood.

Sequenced by immunoSEQ multiplex PCR; TCRdb stores in-frame clones only, minus some. The data contain around 45,000 clones, roughly 73% of them singletons. Turning to this clone: The antigen remains unidentified.

The germline V gene has CDR1 SEHNR and CDR2 FQNEAQ (reference sequence). The CDR3 is 14 amino acids. Trimming stripped 4 bases from V and 8 bases from J, with 15 bases between. Genomic DNA template from tumor biopsies or peripheral blood, about 616 ng to 6,500 ng input. The genes are TRBV7-9 and TRBJ2-1, with D perhaps TRBD1 or TRBD2 (5 bases each). Here the sequenced sample was PBMCs, taken before anti-PD-1 treatment. This TCR was sampled from a human donor with basal cell carcinoma. CDR3 nucleotides: TGTGCCAGCAGCTACGGGGACCCCCGGGATGAGCAGTTCTTC. Its translation is CASSYGDPRDEQFF.